The 32 T cell receptor beta chains below were found in one sample sequenced in a study of T cell repertoires in cytomegalovirus infection. No cognate antigen is known for these TCRs. A single record per CDR3 protein comes from TCRdb applying MiXCR to the reads. The data contain 300,000 or so distinct CDR3 sequences, 20% to 25% of them singletons. Source: cultured PBMCs, taken from culture after CMV antigen stimulation. These receptor sequences come from a human donor in good health (CMV status not recorded). Some clones in this sample may be carry-over from other donors' samples.

CDR3 DNA sequence: TGTGCCAGTAATCGACGGGAAAACACTGAAGCTTTCTTT. This gives the protein CASNRRENTEAFF. This chain links TRBV19 with TRBJ1-1; D is unresolved. Germline CDR1 and CDR2: LNHDA and SQIVND (reference sequence). Between the trimmed V and J ends, which lost 7 bases and 2 bases, there was a span of 11 bases. This CDR3 is built from 13 residues.

This clonotype was counted only a few times. The CDR3 DNA reads TGTGCCAGTAGTATTTCGGGACGGATCTACGAGCAGTACTTC. This sequence encodes CASSISGRIYEQYF. This chain uses TRBV19 with TRBJ2-7; D might be TRBD1 or TRBD2, each matching 5 bases. CDR3 length: 14 amino acids. V lost 3 bases, J lost 3 bases, and 12 bases lay in between. The germline V gene encodes CDR1 LNHDA and CDR2 SQIVND (reference sequence).

The table lists this clonotype with a few counts. This chain links TRBV6-2 or TRBV6-3 with TRBJ2-3; 10 bases fit TRBD1. CDR3 length equals 16 residues. V was clipped by 6 bases and J by 3 bases; unmatched bases: 9. The germline gives CDR1 MNHEY, CDR2 SVGEGT. Here the CDR3 reads CASSRQGAGRTDTQYF. The CDR3 DNA is TGTGCCAGCAGCCGACAGGGGGCTGGTCGAACAGATACGCAGTATTTT.

This clonotype was seen ten or more times. The V call is TRBV7-2, the J call TRBJ2-1, with 10 bases that match TRBD2. Per germline, CDR1 SGHTA and CDR2 FQGNSA. J lost 7 bases, V lost 4 bases, and 10 bases had no gene match. The CDR3 totals 16 residues. CDR3 DNA sequence: TGTGCCAGCAGCTCCTTAGCGGGAGGAGGAGGGAATGAGCAGTTCTTC. It encodes CASSSLAGGGGNEQFF.

The table lists this clonotype with a few counts. CDR3 DNA sequence: TGTGCCAGCAGTTACTCCCTGGGAGCTTTCTTT. Translation gives CASSYSLGAFF. The chain uses TRBV6-2 or TRBV6-3 and TRBJ1-1; D remains ambiguous. The ends were cut back, 0 bases at V and 10 bases at J, with 6 bases in the middle. Germline V gene data show CDR1 as MNHEY and CDR2 as SVGEGT. This CDR3 is 11 amino acids long.

This clonotype has only a few counts. The genes are TRBV28 and TRBJ1-1, with unresolved D. This CDR3 is built from 11 residues. V lost 5 bases, J lost 10 bases, and 11 bases lay in between. Germline CDR1 reads MDHEN; CDR2 reads SYDVKM. CDR3 in amino acids: CASSTGVGAFF. The CDR3 DNA reads as TGTGCCAGCAGTACTGGGGTGGGAGCTTTCTTT. The full variable domain, in which reference TRBV28 and TRBJ1-1 provide the parts outside the CDR3, is DVKVTQSSRYLVKRTGEKVFLECVQDMDHENMFWYRQDPGLGLRLIYFSYDVKMKEKGDIPEGYSVSREKKERFSLILESASTNQTSMYLCASSTGVGAFFGQGTRLTVV.

The rearrangement uses TRBV4-1 and TRBJ2-1, with D possibly matching TRBD2 (6 bases). The CDR3 contains 15 residues. Looked up from germline, CDR1 is MGHRA and CDR2 is YSYEKL. The ends were cut back, 7 bases at V and 5 bases at J, with 18 bases in the middle. The CDR3, as DNA: TGCGCCAGCAAAGCGGAGGGCCTCAAGAACAATGAGCAGTTCTTC. Its translation is CASKAEGLKNNEQFF.

This clonotype was detected only a few times. The chain is built from TRBV10-3 and TRBJ1-2; D ambiguous. Germline V gene data show CDR1 as ENHRY and CDR2 as SYGVKD. V was cut by 3 bases and J by 4 bases, with 15 bases left in between. CDR3 length equals 15 residues. The CDR3 coding sequence is TGTGCCATCAGTGAATCGGACCTTTCAATCTATGGCTACACCTTC. This encodes CAISESDLSIYGYTF.

This clonotype was counted many times. The chain uses TRBV7-4 and TRBJ2-1; the match to TRBD2 covers 12 bases. The germline gives CDR1 SGHVT, CDR2 SQSDAQ. The V gene end was trimmed by 4 bases and the J gene end by 0 bases; junction bases not matched to a gene: 7. The CDR3 spans 18 residues. The CDR3 bases are TGTGCCAGCAGCTCACGGACTAGCGGGGAACTCTCCTACAATGAGCAGTTCTTC. Translation gives CASSSRTSGELSYNEQFF. The whole variable domain, remainder taken from reference TRBV7-4 and TRBJ2-1, is GAGVSQSPRYKVAKRGRDVALRCDSISGHVTLYWYRQTLGQGSEVLTYSQSDAQRDKSGRPSGRFSAERPERSVSTLKIQRTEQGDSAVYLCASSSRTSGELSYNEQFFGPGTRLTVL.

This clonotype occurred a few times. V is TRBV4-1 and J is TRBJ2-2; D is uncertain. The CDR3 loop spans 17 amino acids. V lost 0 bases and J lost 0, with 11 bases in between. CDR1 is MGHRA, CDR2 YSYEKL, per germline. The CDR3 sequence: CASSQDFRLANTGELFF. The CDR3 bases are TGCGCCAGCAGCCAAGATTTCCGGCTCGCGAACACCGGGGAGCTGTTTTTT.

The sample holds a few counts of this clonotype. The chain carries TRBV14 and TRBJ1-3; no definite D call. The CDR3 totals 14 residues. Deletions cut 1 base from V and 4 bases from J, with 8 bases between. The germline gives CDR1 SGHDN, CDR2 FVKESK. The DNA for the CDR3 is TGTGCCAGCAGCCAAGGCCGTGTCGGAAACACCATATATTTT. Its protein product is CASSQGRVGNTIYF.

There are a few counts of this clonotype. The chain is built from TRBV7-9 and TRBJ2-1, with D uncertain. Trimming removed 5 bases at V and 16 bases at J, with 18 bases between. From germline, CDR1 is SEHNR and CDR2 FQNEAQ (reference sequence). CDR3 length equals 12 residues. The CDR3 region is CASSQTTPTFFF. The CDR3 DNA reads as TGTGCCAGCAGCCAAACGACTCCAACTTTTTTCTTC.

J is TRBJ2-1 and V is TRBV7-9; the match to TRBD1 covers 9 bases. This CDR3 contains 16 residues. Germline V gene data show CDR1 as SEHNR and CDR2 as FQNEAQ (reference sequence). Trimming took 4 bases from V and 2 from J; bases not matched to a gene: 6. CDR3 residues: CASSSDRGYPYNEQFF. CDR3 coding DNA: TGTGCCAGCAGCTCCGACAGGGGGTATCCCTACAATGAGCAGTTCTTC.

This clonotype was found many times. V is TRBV11-2 and J is TRBJ1-1, with D perhaps matching TRBD1 (6 bases). Trimming took off 1 base at V and 4 bases at J, with 10 bases between the two ends. The CDR3 length is 14 residues. Germline V gene sequence: CDR1 SGHAT, CDR2 FQNNGV. CDR3 bases: TGTGCCAGCAGCTTAGCTGGGGGCGGCACTGAAGCTTTCTTT. Protein sequence: CASSLAGGGTEAFF.

This clonotype has a count of ten or more. The chain uses TRBV6-1 and TRBJ2-7, with 9 bases lining up with TRBD1. The CDR3 length is 15 residues. Germline values: CDR1 MNHNS, CDR2 SASEGT. The trim removed 5 bases at V and 3 bases at J, leaving 8 bases unmatched. CDR3 coding DNA: TGTGCCAGCAGTTCACCCGGGACAGGGATCTACGAGCAGTACGTC. Translation gives CASSSPGTGIYEQYV.

This clonotype has more than one count but fewer than ten. V usage is TRBV4-1 and J usage is TRBJ1-5; no clear D. The CDR3 is 15 residues long. The V end was cut by 0 bases, the J end by 0 bases, with 6 bases between. Germline-derived CDR1 and CDR2 are MGHRA and YSYEKL. As DNA, the CDR3 is TGCGCCAGCAGCCAAGAGTGGGATAGCAATCAGCCCCAGCATTTT. Residues: CASSQEWDSNQPQHF.

This rearrangement joins TRBV29-1 to TRBJ2-1; D remains ambiguous. Between the trimmed V and J ends, which lost 4 bases and 2 bases, there was a span of 12 bases. Germline V CDR1 and CDR2: SQVTM, ANQGSEA. The CDR3 is 14 amino acids. The DNA of the CDR3 is TGCAGCGTTGTGCAGCTCCAGACCTACAATGAGCAGTTCTTC. It is translated as CSVVQLQTYNEQFF.

This clonotype was seen ten or more times. The V and J genes are TRBV7-2 and TRBJ1-1; the match to TRBD1 covers 7 bases. This CDR3 region has 15 residues. CDR1 is SGHTA, CDR2 FQGNSA, per germline. V was clipped by 4 bases and J by 7 bases; unmatched bases: 12. The CDR3 here is CASSSNRGTSNEAFF. The CDR3 DNA reads TGTGCCAGCAGCTCAAACAGGGGAACGAGTAATGAAGCTTTCTTT.

This clonotype was detected only a few times. J is TRBJ1-2 and V is TRBV28, with a weak D call TRBD1 (5 bases). V lost 4 bases and J lost 3, with 9 bases in between. This CDR3 spans 13 amino acids. The germline CDR1 and CDR2 sequences are MDHEN and SYDVKM. CDR3 bases: TGTGCCAGCAGTTCAGGGTCCCACTATGGCTACACCTTC. Translation: CASSSGSHYGYTF.

This clonotype was seen ten or more times. The gene calls are TRBV11-3 and TRBJ2-3; 7 bases match TRBD1. V lost 5 bases to trimming and J lost 6 bases; unmatched junction nucleotides: 17. Germline V gene data show CDR1 as SGHNT and CDR2 as YENEEA. The CDR3 runs 17 residues. In nucleotides, the CDR3 is TGTGCCAGCAGCCCCCACCCCTACGAGGGCAGGGGGGATACGCAGTATTTT. This gives the protein CASSPHPYEGRGDTQYF.

This clonotype was seen only a few times. This rearrangement joins TRBV4-1 to TRBJ1-1; 8 nucleotides agree with TRBD1. The CDR3 has 15 amino acids. V was clipped by 4 bases and J by 1 base; unmatched bases: 5. Germline V gives CDR1 MGHRA, CDR2 YSYEKL. The CDR3 DNA is TGCGCCAGCAGCCTACAGACAGGGGAGAACACTGAAGCTTTCTTT. Its translation is CASSLQTGENTEAFF.

This chain connects TRBV7-9 to TRBJ2-2; D unclear. This CDR3 comprises 16 residues. CDR1 and CDR2 (germline): SEHNR, FQNEAQ (reference sequence). Trimming shortened V by 2 bases and J by 1 base, and 11 bases separated the two germline ends. The CDR3 coding sequence is TGTGCCAGCAGCTTACGTGGCGGCTGGAACACCGGGGAGCTGTTTTTT. This sequence encodes CASSLRGGWNTGELFF.

A remark on this clonotype: One base away lies a much larger clone, so this may be a sequencing read error. J is TRBJ2-3 and V is TRBV2, with a tentative D call TRBD2 (6 bases). V was cut by 7 bases and J by 0 bases, with 8 bases left in between. The CDR3 is 13 residues long. Per germline, CDR1 SNHLY and CDR2 FYNNEI. CDR3 protein: CASNGGSTDTQYF. CDR3 sequence (DNA): TGTGCCAGCAACGGGGGTAGCACAGATACGCAGTATTTT.

The chain recombines TRBV10-2 with TRBJ1-1, with D tentatively TRBD1 (5 bases). The CDR3 loop spans 15 amino acids. Germline V lookup: CDR1 WSHSY, CDR2 SAAADI. V lost 4 bases and J 7 bases, leaving 19 bases between the germline ends. CDR3 DNA sequence: TGCGCCAGCAGTGTGGCACCAGGGACCCCCTATGAAGCTTTCTTT. Translated: CASSVAPGTPYEAFF.

This clonotype was recorded a few times. This sequence joins TRBV19 and TRBJ2-1; weak D call: TRBD2 (6 bases). The CDR3 covers 15 residues. V shed 3 bases and J shed 6 bases, with 15 bases lying between them. Looked up from germline, CDR1 is LNHDA and CDR2 is SQIVND (reference sequence). CDR3 in amino acids: CASSIRPSVANEQFF. The CDR3 nucleotides read TGTGCCAGTAGTATTCGGCCTAGCGTAGCCAATGAGCAGTTCTTC.

The chain has TRBV19 and TRBJ2-1; D is possibly TRBD1 (6 bases). CDR1 and CDR2 from the germline V gene are LNHDA and SQIVND (reference sequence). The CDR3 totals 13 residues. The V end was cut by 4 bases, the J end by 9 bases, with 13 bases between. The CDR3 DNA follows: TGTGCCAGTAGTACACAGGGTTCGGGTGAGCAGTTCTTC. Protein product: CASSTQGSGEQFF.

This clonotype is a singleton in its sample. The chain combines TRBV7-2 with TRBJ1-2; 7 positions match TRBD1. V shed 5 bases and J 6 bases; nucleotides not matched to a gene: 9. Germline CDR1 reads SGHTA; CDR2 reads FQGNSA. This CDR3 contains 14 residues. The CDR3, as DNA: TGTGCCAGCAGCAGACGACAGGGCGCTGATGGCTACACCTTC. It codes for CASSRRQGADGYTF.

V and J are TRBV6-5 and TRBJ2-7; perhaps TRBD2 as D (5 bases). Germline V gene data show CDR1 as MNHEY and CDR2 as SVGAGI. V lost 6 bases, J lost 6 bases, and 15 bases lay in between. This CDR3 is built from 13 residues. DNA of the CDR3: TGTGCCAGCAGGGACGTTCGGGAAGGCGAGCAGTACGTC. Translation: CASRDVREGEQYV.

This clonotype was observed a few times. V gene TRBV6-6 combines with J gene TRBJ2-1; 7 positions match TRBD2. After removal of 6 bases from V and 9 bases from J, the junction contained 17 bases not matched to a gene. Germline V gene sequence: CDR1 MNHNY, CDR2 SVGAGI (reference sequence). The CDR3 has 16 amino acids. The CDR3 DNA is TGTGCCAGCAGCCGTCCGACTAGCCCGAACCACCTTGAGCAGTTCTTC. Protein product: CASSRPTSPNHLEQFF.

The chain combines TRBV12-3 or TRBV12-4 with TRBJ2-2; perhaps TRBD1 as D (5 bases). The V and J ends lost 1 base and 2 bases respectively, with 17 bases between them. The CDR3 is 18 amino acids. CDR3 protein: CASSLVQGLGVNTGELFF. Written as DNA, the CDR3 is TGTGCCAGCAGTTTAGTCCAGGGCCTTGGGGTAAACACCGGGGAGCTGTTTTTT.

In its sample, this clonotype was seen a few times. The rearrangement uses TRBV28 and TRBJ2-5; the match to TRBD1 covers 8 bases. Germline trimming cut 5 bases from V and 1 base from J; bases unmatched to any gene: 3. This CDR3 contains 14 residues. The germline CDR1 and CDR2 sequences are MDHEN and SYDVKM. Here the CDR3 DNA reads TGTGCCAGCAGTCCGGACAGGGTCCAAGAGACCCAGTACTTC. Translation gives CASSPDRVQETQYF.

Only a few counts were recorded for this clonotype. This chain connects TRBV25-1 to TRBJ2-2; TRBD1 might be the D (6 bases). The length of the CDR3 is 15 residues. CDR1 and CDR2 from the germline V gene are MGHDK and SYGVNS. Trimming took off 6 bases at V and 1 base at J, with 12 bases between the two ends. CDR3 sequence (DNA): TGTGCCAGCAGGGATGTCAGGGGGAACACCGGGGAGCTGTTTTTT. Translated: CASRDVRGNTGELFF. Together with reference TRBV25-1 and TRBJ2-2, the CDR3 gives the full variable domain: EADIYQTPRYLVIGTGKKITLECSQTMGHDKMYWYQQDPGMELHLIHYSYGVNSTEKGDLSSESTVSRIRTEHFPLTLESARPSHTSQYLCASRDVRGNTGELFFGEGSRLTVL.